Below, one T cell receptor (beta chain) is given with its context. V trimming: 8 bases; J trimming: 4 bases; junction bases outside the gene matches: 8. Germline CDR1 is SNHLY and CDR2 is FYNNEI. The CDR3 spans 13 residues. The sample belongs to a study of neoadjuvant anti-PD-1 for oral cavity cancer. Sequenced by immunoSEQ multiplex PCR; TCRdb stores in-frame clones only, minus some. The table lists approximately 67,000 clones, about 83% of them singletons, with nearly 3.5% in the top ten. V is TRBV2 and J is TRBJ2-7; the match to TRBD2 covers 7 bases. Sample: PBMCs, taken before nivolumab (anti-PD-1) treatment. The sequence derives from a person between 40 and 80 years old with oral cavity squamous cell carcinoma. For the CDR3, the DNA is TGTGCCAGCCTAGGAGGACTAGGGTACGAGCAGTACTTC. Residues: CASLGGLGYEQYF.